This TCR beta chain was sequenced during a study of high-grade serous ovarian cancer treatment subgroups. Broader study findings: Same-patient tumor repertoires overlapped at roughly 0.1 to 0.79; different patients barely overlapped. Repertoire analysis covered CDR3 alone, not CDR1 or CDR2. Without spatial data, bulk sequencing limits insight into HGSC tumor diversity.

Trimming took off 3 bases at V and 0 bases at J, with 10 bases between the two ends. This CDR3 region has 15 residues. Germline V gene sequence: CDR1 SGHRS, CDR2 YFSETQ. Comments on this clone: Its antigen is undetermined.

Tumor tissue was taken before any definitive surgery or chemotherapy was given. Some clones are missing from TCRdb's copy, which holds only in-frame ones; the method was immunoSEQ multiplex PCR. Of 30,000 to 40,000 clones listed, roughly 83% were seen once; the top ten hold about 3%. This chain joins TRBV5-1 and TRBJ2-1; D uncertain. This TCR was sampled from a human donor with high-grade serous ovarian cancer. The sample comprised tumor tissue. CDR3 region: CASSSHSSSYNEQFF. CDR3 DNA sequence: TGCGCCAGCAGCTCCCATTCCAGCTCCTACAATGAGCAGTTCTTC.